These 2 T cell receptor beta chains share one sample of origin, sequenced in a study of cytomegalovirus exposure and HLA in healthy donors (dated by TCRdb to the late 2010s). The library relied on the immunoSEQ multiplex PCR assay. The multiplex PCR relied on a mix of 60 forward primers for TCR Vbeta segments and 13 reverse primers for TCR Jbeta segments. Held by TCRdb, this immuneACCESS table contains in-frame sequences only and omits some clones. Under half of the omission traces to an unresolved V gene where checked; the cause of the rest is unknown. This sample holds about 180,000 clones; approximately 84% were observed only once. The ten most abundant clones make up less than 1.5% of the sample. The specimen was PBMCs. The receptors come from a girl aged 5-17 years in good health and CMV-seropositive.

V and J are TRBV6-5 and TRBJ2-3, with D unresolved. Per germline, CDR1 MNHEY and CDR2 SVGAGI. The V gene lost 4 bases and the J gene lost 6 bases, with 14 bases spanning the gap. This CDR3 spans 14 amino acids. CDR3 sequence reads: CASSLSLAADTQYF. CDR3 DNA: TGTGCCAGCAGTTTATCGTTGGCGGCGGATACGCAGTATTTT.

The rearrangement links TRBV5-4 to TRBJ2-7; 10 positions agree with TRBD2. Trimming cost V 2 bases and J 7 bases; bases outside gene matches: 6. CDR3 size: 14 residues. Germline V lookup: CDR1 SGHNT, CDR2 YYREEE (reference sequence). This chain's CDR3 is CASSLAGGPGEQYF. In DNA form, the CDR3 reads TGTGCCAGCAGCTTAGCGGGAGGGCCGGGGGAGCAGTACTTC.